This TCR beta chain was identified in a study of post-analysis software for immune sequencing data. Germline values: CDR1 MNHEY, CDR2 SMNVEV (reference sequence). CDR3 size: 15 residues. V was pared by 4 bases and J by 2 bases, with 14 bases between. Whole-study findings and limits: A few TRBV segments appeared more often in patients than in controls, and TRBV5-6, TRBV5-1 and TRBV20-1 were among these.

TCR beta cDNA libraries included unique molecular identifiers. TCRdb used MiXCR to reprocess the PCR reads, holding one entry per CDR3 protein. This table holds around 710,000 distinct CDR3 sequences, under 60% found once. This clonotype has ten or more counts. Its antigen is unknown. The TCR sequence derives from a girl aged 5 to 17 with multiple sclerosis. Material for sequencing was blood. V gene TRBV27 combines with J gene TRBJ2-5; D is possibly TRBD1 or TRBD2 (5 bases each). The CDR3 region is CASSSRRDGQETQYF. In DNA, the CDR3 is TGTGCCAGCAGTTCCCGTCGGGACGGACAAGAGACCCAGTACTTC.